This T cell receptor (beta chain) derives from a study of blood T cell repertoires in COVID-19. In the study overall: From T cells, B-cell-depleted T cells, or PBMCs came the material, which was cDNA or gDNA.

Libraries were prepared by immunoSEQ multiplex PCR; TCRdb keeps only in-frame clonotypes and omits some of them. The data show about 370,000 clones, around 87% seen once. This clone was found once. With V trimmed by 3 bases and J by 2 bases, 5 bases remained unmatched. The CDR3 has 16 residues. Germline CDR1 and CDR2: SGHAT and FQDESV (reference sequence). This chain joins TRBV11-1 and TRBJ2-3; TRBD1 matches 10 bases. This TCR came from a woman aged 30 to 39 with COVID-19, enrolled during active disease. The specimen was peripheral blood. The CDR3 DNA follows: TGTGCCAGCAGCTTTCCCGGGACAGGGGCCACAGATACGCAGTATTTT. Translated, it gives CASSFPGTGATDTQYF.